Listed below are T cell receptor beta chains from one sample, sequenced in a study of T cell changes during pregnancy in multiple sclerosis. Here immunoSEQ multiplex PCR was the method, and the copy in TCRdb shows in-frame clones only, minus some. Found here are around 100,000 clones, about 93% of them singletons; the top ten hold about 1.6%. Here the sequenced sample was peripheral blood, taken in the third trimester of pregnancy. The receptors come from a female donor with multiple sclerosis, enrolled in a pregnancy study. Each CDR3 is given with its conserved first and last residue. A D gene is named only where the DNA matches it firmly. Clone size is stated in some rows and not others, as once, few, many or a class when expanded.

TRBJ2-2 | . | TRBV18 | TRBD1 | TGTGCCAGCTCACGCGGGACAGGGCTCACCGGGGAGCTGTTTTTT | CASSRGTGLTGELFF
TRBJ1-5 | . | TRBV7-3 | . | TGTGCCAGCAGCTTAGGCGGGGGGGGCTCGGGATATAGCAATCAGCCCCAGCATTTT | CASSLGGGGSGYSNQPQHF
TRBJ2-3 | . | TRBV9 | . | TGTGCCAGCAGCGTAGTTGGGGGAGGTAGCACAGATACGCAGTATTTT | CASSVVGGGSTDTQYF
TRBJ2-3 | . | TRBV29-1 | . | TGCAGCGTTCAGACTTTCTTCACAGATACGCAGTATTTT | CSVQTFFTDTQYF
TRBJ2-2 | few | TRBV11-2 | TRBD2 | TGTGCCAGCAGCTTAATAGCGGGTGGCACCGGGGAGCTGTTTTTT | CASSLIAGGTGELFF
TRBJ2-7 | . | TRBV9 | . | TGTGCCAGCAGCAGGACAGAACCTTCTGGCGAGCAGTACTTC | CASSRTEPSGEQYF
TRBJ2-5 | . | TRBV19 | . | TGTGCCAGTAGCGGGAGTGTGGAGACCCAGTACTTC | CASSGSVETQYF
TRBJ1-1 | . | TRBV10-2 | TRBD1 | TGCGCCAGCTGGACAGGGTATTACACTGAAGCTTTCTTT | CASWTGYYTEAFF
TRBJ2-1 | once | TRBV27 | . | TGTGCCAGCGCACCAGGGCACGGTGAGCAGTTCTTC | CASAPGHGEQFF
TRBJ1-1 | . | TRBV18 | . | TGTGCCAGCTCACCACCGACATCGCCAACTGAAGCTTTCTTT | CASSPPTSPTEAFF
TRBJ2-2 | . | TRBV5-1 | TRBD2 | TGCGCCAGCAGCTTGAAGGTAGCGGGAGGGAGGACCGGGGAGCTGTTTTTT | CASSLKVAGGRTGELFF
TRBJ2-1 | . | TRBV2 | TRBD1 | TGTGCCAGCAGTGAAGGACAGGGGGCGCTTCATGAGCAGTTCTTC | CASSEGQGALHEQFF
TRBJ2-2 | . | TRBV15 | . | TGTGCCACCAGCAGAGATCGAGGGGGGGCGGACACCGGGGAGCTGTTTTTT | CATSRDRGGADTGELFF
TRBJ1-3 | . | TRBV6-5 | . | TGTGCCAGCAGTCGGACAGTTGGAAACACCATATATTTT | CASSRTVGNTIYF
TRBJ2-4 | once | TRBV19 | TRBD1 | TGTGCCAGTAGCAAAACAGACAGGGGCTTTAACATTCAGTACTTC | CASSKTDRGFNIQYF